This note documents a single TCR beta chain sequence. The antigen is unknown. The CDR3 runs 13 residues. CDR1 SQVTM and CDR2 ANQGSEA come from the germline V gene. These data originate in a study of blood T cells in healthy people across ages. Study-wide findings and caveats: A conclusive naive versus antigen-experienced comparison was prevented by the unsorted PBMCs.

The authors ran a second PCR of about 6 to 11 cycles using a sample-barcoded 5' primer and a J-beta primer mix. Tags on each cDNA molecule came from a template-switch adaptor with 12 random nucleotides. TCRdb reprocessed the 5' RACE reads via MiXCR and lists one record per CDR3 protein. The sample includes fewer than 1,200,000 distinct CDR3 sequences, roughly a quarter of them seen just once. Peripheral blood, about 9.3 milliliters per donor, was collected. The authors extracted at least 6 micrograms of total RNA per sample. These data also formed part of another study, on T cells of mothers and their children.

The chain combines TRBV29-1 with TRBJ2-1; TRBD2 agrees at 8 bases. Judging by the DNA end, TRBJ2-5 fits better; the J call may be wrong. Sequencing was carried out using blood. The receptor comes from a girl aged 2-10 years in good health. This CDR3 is CSVLGGGLETQYF. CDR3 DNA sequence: TGCAGCGTGTTGGGCGGGGGGTTGGAGACCCAGTACTTC.